The next 17 T cell receptor beta chains were all read from a single sample in a study of T cell repertoires in cytomegalovirus infection. TCRdb used MiXCR to reprocess the reads, holding one entry per CDR3 protein. Of nearly 450,000 distinct CDR3 sequences in the sample, roughly 31% are singletons; the top ten hold roughly 13%. The sequenced sample was PBMCs. The receptors were sampled from a human donor in good health (CMV status not recorded). Some clones in this sample may be carry-over from other donors' samples.

In the case of this clonotype: The CDR3 does not close with the conserved phenylalanine or tryptophan, likely indicating a read error. This sequence joins TRBV12-3 or TRBV12-4 and TRBJ1-1, with no clear D. V lost 7 bases, J lost 0 bases, and 15 bases lay in between. This CDR3 has 15 residues. CDR3 DNA sequence: TGTGCCAGCACAGAAAGAAGGAAGATGAACACTGAAGCTTTCTGT. It codes for CASTERRKMNTEAFC.

V is TRBV9 and J is TRBJ2-7; 8 nucleotides agree with TRBD1. CDR1 and CDR2 (germline): SGDLS, YYNGEE. The CDR3 has 15 residues. V was pared by 0 bases and J by 3 bases, with 5 bases of the junction left unmatched. The CDR3 nucleotides read TGTGCCAGCAGCGTAGGGACAGGGTCTCACTACGAGCAGTACTTC. Its protein product is CASSVGTGSHYEQYF.

The rearrangement links TRBV4-2 to TRBJ2-2; 8 nucleotides line up with TRBD2. Germline CDR1 LGHNA, CDR2 YNFKEQ. V was pared by 7 bases and J by 0 bases, with 13 bases of the junction left unmatched. The CDR3 is 18 amino acids. Here the CDR3 DNA reads TGTGCCAGCATGGGTCGCAGCGGGGGCCCTTCGAACACCGGGGAGCTGTTTTTT. The encoded protein is CASMGRSGGPSNTGELFF.

This clonotype was detected a few times. The chain is built from TRBV15 and TRBJ1-2; no clear D. The CDR3 is 14 amino acids. Trimming stripped 0 bases from V and 0 bases from J, with 5 bases between. CDR1 is LNHNV and CDR2 is YYDKDF in the germline V gene (reference sequence). The CDR3 DNA reads TGTGCCACCAGCAGAGAAAGAACTAACTATGGCTACACCTTC. It yields the protein CATSRERTNYGYTF.

The rearrangement joins TRBV12-3 or TRBV12-4 to TRBJ2-7, with 10 bases lining up with TRBD2. This CDR3 has 16 amino acids. V shed 4 bases, J shed 3 bases, and the junction held 9 bases outside the gene matches. The CDR3 DNA reads TGTGCCAGCAGTTCTACCCTAGCGGGGGCCAACTACGAGCAGTACTTC. Protein: CASSSTLAGANYEQYF.

This clonotype was detected a few times. V gene TRBV7-3 combines with J gene TRBJ2-3, with D hard to call. Germline CDR1 SGHTA, CDR2 FQGTGA. V lost 5 bases, J lost 3 bases, and 9 bases lay in between. The CDR3 covers 13 residues. The CDR3 sequence is CASSPSVTDTQYF. CDR3 DNA sequence: TGTGCCAGCAGCCCATCGGTGACAGATACGCAGTATTTT.

The V gene is TRBV11-2, the J gene TRBJ2-4, with a possible D match to TRBD2 (6 bases). Trimming left V 6 bases short and J 1 base short, with 13 bases between. The germline CDR1 and CDR2 sequences are SGHAT and FQNNGV. The CDR3 totals 15 residues. DNA for the CDR3: TGTGCCAGCAGAGACTCCAGCGGGGCCAAAAACATTCAGTACTTC. Translating gives CASRDSSGAKNIQYF. Full variable domain (remainder filled in from reference TRBV11-2 and TRBJ2-4): EAGVAQSPRYKIIEKRQSVAFWCNPISGHATLYWYQQILGQGPKLLIQFQNNGVVDDSQLPKDRFSAERLKGVDSTLKIQPAKLEDSAVYLCASRDSSGAKNIQYFGAGTRLSVL.

The chain employs TRBV6-5 and TRBJ2-7; 7 positions match TRBD1. The V and J ends lost 4 bases and 2 bases, in that order; junction bases with no gene match: 5. CDR1 is MNHEY and CDR2 is SVGAGI in the germline V gene. The CDR3 loop spans 14 amino acids. CDR3: CASSLGQRTYEQYF. The CDR3 region has the DNA TGTGCCAGCAGTTTGGGACAGAGGACCTACGAGCAGTACTTC.

There are a few counts of this clonotype. The chain carries TRBV4-3 and TRBJ2-7, with D unresolved. This CDR3 comprises 15 residues. Germline V gives CDR1 LGHNA, CDR2 YSLEER. V lost 0 bases to trimming and J lost 7 bases, with 16 bases between them. CDR3: CASSQDPGSPWEQYF. In nucleotides, the CDR3 is TGCGCCAGCAGCCAAGACCCGGGCTCCCCGTGGGAGCAGTACTTC.

This clonotype has at least ten counts. The chain employs TRBV7-8 and TRBJ1-2; TRBD1 is a possible D gene (5 bases). V shed 2 bases and J shed 0 bases, with 10 bases lying between them. The CDR3 has 15 residues. Germline V gene lookup returns CDR1 SGHVS and CDR2 FQNEAQ. The CDR3 DNA is TGTGCCAGCAGCTTACGGGACGGGACTAACTATGGCTACACCTTC. Protein sequence: CASSLRDGTNYGYTF. The full variable domain, in which reference TRBV7-8 and TRBJ1-2 provide the parts outside the CDR3, is GAGVSQSPRYKVAKRGQDVALRCDPISGHVSLFWYQQALGQGPEFLTYFQNEAQLDKSGLPSDRFFAERPEGSVSTLKIQRTQQEDSAVYLCASSLRDGTNYGYTFGSGTRLTVV.

This clonotype was counted at least ten times. The chain joins TRBV5-4 to TRBJ1-2; 7 bases match TRBD1. The germline V gene encodes CDR1 SGHNT and CDR2 YYREEE (reference sequence). J lost 0 bases, V lost 4 bases, and 12 bases had no gene match. This CDR3 contains 17 residues. The CDR3 DNA is TGTGCCAGCAGCGGAGAGACAGGGAACTTAGCTAACTATGGCTACACCTTC. Amino acid sequence: CASSGETGNLANYGYTF.

This clonotype was seen ten or more times. This sequence joins TRBV7-8 and TRBJ2-2; weak D call: TRBD2 (6 bases). V lost 2 bases, J lost 5 bases, and 18 bases lay in between. Germline assignment: CDR1 SGHVS and CDR2 FQNEAQ. There are 17 residues in the CDR3. CDR3 coding DNA: TGTGCCAGCAGCTTAACGGACGGACTAAGAGGGACCGGGGAGCTGTTTTTT. Translation: CASSLTDGLRGTGELFF.

In its sample, this clonotype was seen a few times. The rearrangement joins TRBV19 to TRBJ2-5, with D maybe TRBD1 (6 bases). Per the germline V gene, CDR1 is LNHDA and CDR2 is SQIVND (reference sequence). With 4 bases removed from V and 5 bases from J, the gap between germline ends came to 11 bases. The CDR3 totals 13 residues. CDR3 protein: CASSTGGWETQYF. The CDR3 nucleotides read TGTGCCAGTAGTACTGGGGGCTGGGAGACCCAGTACTTC.

The rearrangement joins TRBV20-1 to TRBJ2-2; D not certain. CDR3 size: 13 residues. Trimming removed 1 base from V and 6 bases from J, with 9 bases in between. Germline CDR1 DFQATT, CDR2 SNEGSKA (reference sequence). The chain's CDR3 is CSARVERAGELFF. The CDR3, as DNA: TGCAGTGCTAGAGTGGAACGGGCCGGGGAGCTGTTTTTT.

This clonotype has a count of ten or more. This chain joins TRBV7-2 and TRBJ2-5, with 7 bases matching TRBD2. V lost 5 bases, J lost 4 bases, and 4 bases stayed unmatched. The CDR3 is 13 residues long. Germline CDR1 reads SGHTA; CDR2 reads FQGNSA. CDR3 sequence: CASSLIAGETQYF. The DNA for the CDR3 is TGTGCCAGCAGCCTGATAGCGGGAGAGACCCAGTACTTC.

As to this clonotype: The CDR3 end shows no conserved phenylalanine or tryptophan, and so a read error is likely. Here the CDR3 DNA reads TGTGCCATCAGCGGACAGGGCCGAGGGACGGAAGCTTTCTTG. Translated: CAISGQGRGTEAFL. The chain couples TRBV7-6 to TRBJ1-1; 8 bases match TRBD1. Germline V gene data show CDR1 as SGHVS and CDR2 as FNYEAQ. The CDR3 has 14 amino acids.

This clonotype was detected ten times or more. This chain links TRBV7-6 with TRBJ1-3; D unclear. Trimming took off 1 base at V and 0 bases at J, with 19 bases between the two ends. The CDR3 contains 19 residues. Germline V lookup: CDR1 SGHVS, CDR2 FNYEAQ. In DNA form, the CDR3 reads TGTGCCAGCAGCTTAGGGTCTGTTCGGACCTCAGGCTCTGGAAACACCATATATTTT. Translated, it gives CASSLGSVRTSGSGNTIYF.